Below are 13 T cell receptor beta chains sequenced from a single sample in a study of T cell changes during pregnancy in multiple sclerosis. The protocol was immunoSEQ multiplex PCR, while the TCRdb copy is restricted to in-frame clones and leaves out a portion. The table shows around 100,000 clones, with about nine tenths occurring only once. The input for sequencing was peripheral blood, taken after pregnancy. The receptors were gathered from a female donor with multiple sclerosis, enrolled in a pregnancy study.

The chain joins TRBV6-5 to TRBJ1-6, with 7 nucleotides matching TRBD1. The trim removed 0 bases at V and 6 bases at J, leaving 2 bases unmatched. Looked up from germline, CDR1 is MNHEY and CDR2 is SVGAGI. The CDR3 has 15 amino acids. This CDR3 is CASSYSRDSNSPLHF. The CDR3 coding sequence is TGTGCCAGCAGTTACTCGAGGGACAGTAATTCACCCCTCCACTTT.

This chain connects TRBV9 to TRBJ2-3; perhaps TRBD1 as D (6 bases). This CDR3 region has 15 residues. The V gene's germline CDR1 is SGDLS and CDR2 YYNGEE. The ends were cut back, 0 bases at V and 2 bases at J, with 10 bases in the middle. The CDR3 sequence is CASSVGTGFTDTQYF. DNA for the CDR3: TGTGCCAGCAGCGTAGGAACAGGGTTCACAGATACGCAGTATTTT. Full variable domain (rest looked up from reference TRBV9 and TRBJ2-3): DSGVTQTPKHLITATGQRVTLRCSPRSGDLSVYWYQQSLDQGLQFLIQYYNGEERAKGNILERFSAQQFPDLHSELNLSSLELGDSALYFCASSVGTGFTDTQYFGPGTRLTVL.

This chain joins TRBV5-6 and TRBJ2-2; weak D call: TRBD2 (6 bases). Germline CDR1 SGHDT, CDR2 YYEEEE. This CDR3 contains 14 residues. V was clipped by 2 bases and J by 3 bases, with 8 bases between them. The CDR3 reads CASSFGGDTGELFF. The DNA of the CDR3 is TGTGCCAGCAGCTTTGGAGGGGACACCGGGGAGCTGTTTTTT.

This clone turned up a few times. This chain joins TRBV6-5 and TRBJ2-2, with D possibly being TRBD1 (5 bases). V was trimmed by 8 bases and J by 0 bases, leaving 10 bases between them. The CDR3 loop spans 14 amino acids. Germline CDR1 MNHEY, CDR2 SVGAGI. The CDR3 spells CASQTDPNTGELFF. Here the CDR3 DNA reads TGTGCCAGCCAGACAGATCCGAACACCGGGGAGCTGTTTTTT.

This chain uses TRBV7-9 with TRBJ1-6, with 7 bases matching TRBD1. This CDR3 contains 16 residues. V was clipped by 4 bases and J by 7 bases; unmatched bases: 10. Germline V gives CDR1 SEHNR, CDR2 FQNEAQ (reference sequence). CDR3 in amino acids: CASSSVLGTENSPLHF. The CDR3 nucleotides are TGTGCCAGCAGCTCCGTCCTCGGGACAGAGAATTCACCCCTCCACTTT.

The chain links TRBV11-2 to TRBJ1-1, with D perhaps TRBD1 (6 bases). Trimming pared 5 bases from V and 5 bases from J, leaving 18 bases between. Looked up from germline, CDR1 is SGHAT and CDR2 is FQNNGV. The CDR3 covers 15 residues. CDR3 amino acids: CASSIRTALETEAFF. Here the CDR3 DNA reads TGTGCCAGCAGCATCAGGACAGCTTTAGAAACTGAAGCTTTCTTT.

The chain employs TRBV13 and TRBJ2-7; D may be TRBD2 (6 bases). V gave up 5 bases and J gave up 4 bases, with 18 bases separating them. Germline values: CDR1 PRHDT, CDR2 FYEKMQ (reference sequence). The CDR3 length is 15 residues. Here the CDR3 reads CASSLRDWRDYEQYF. For the CDR3, the DNA is TGTGCCAGCAGCCTCCGGGACTGGAGGGATTACGAGCAGTACTTC.

The rearrangement uses TRBV7-2 and TRBJ2-7, with 7 bases identical to TRBD2. The CDR3 runs 14 residues. Germline V gene sequence: CDR1 SGHTA, CDR2 FQGNSA. V was pared by 1 base and J by 3 bases, with 3 bases of the junction left unmatched. CDR3 sequence (DNA): TGTGCCAGCAGCTTAGTACGGGGGGTCTACGAGCAGTACTTC. Translated: CASSLVRGVYEQYF.

The CDR3 coding sequence is TGTGCCAGCAGCTTGGTTACCGGGGTCGAGCAGTACTTC. Translation gives CASSLVTGVEQYF. This rearrangement joins TRBV5-5 to TRBJ2-7, with D tentatively TRBD2 (5 bases). CDR1 and CDR2 (germline): SGHKS, YYEKEE (reference sequence). This CDR3 has 13 amino acids. Trimming removed 0 bases at V and 6 bases at J, with 10 bases between.

This chain joins TRBV29-1 and TRBJ1-6, with TRBD1 matching 8 bases. Germline CDR1 SQVTM, CDR2 ANQGSEA. The CDR3 has 13 residues. The V segment lost 5 bases and the J segment 7 bases; nucleotides outside the gene matches: 4. This CDR3 is CSVKQGGNSPLHF. The CDR3 DNA follows: TGCAGCGTTAAACAGGGGGGGAATTCACCCCTCCACTTT.

This clone was observed a handful of times. The chain joins TRBV6-4 to TRBJ1-2, with 7 nucleotides matching TRBD1. This CDR3 has 15 amino acids. J was trimmed by 1 base and V by 4 bases; bases with no gene match: 6. Germline values: CDR1 MRHNA, CDR2 SNTAGT. The CDR3 DNA reads TGTGCCAGCAGTGGTTCGACAGGGAATAACTATGGCTACACCTTC. Translated, it gives CASSGSTGNNYGYTF.

The chain has TRBV6-4 and TRBJ2-2, with a weak D call TRBD2 (6 bases). CDR3 length: 15 residues. Germline lookup yields CDR1 MRHNA and CDR2 SNTAGT. The germline V and J ends were trimmed by 4 bases and 4 bases, with 13 bases remaining between them. DNA of the CDR3: TGTGCCAGCAGTGTCGACTCCGGGGGCACCGGGGAGCTGTTTTTT. Its protein is CASSVDSGGTGELFF.

The rearrangement uses TRBV11-3 and TRBJ2-1; 13 nucleotides match TRBD2. The CDR3 consists of 16 residues. The ends lost 5 bases at V and 0 bases at J; junction bases unmatched: 1. Germline V gene sequence: CDR1 SGHNT, CDR2 YENEEA. In DNA form, the CDR3 reads TGTGCCAGCAGCCGGACTAGCGGGAGCTCCTACAATGAGCAGTTCTTC. Amino acid sequence: CASSRTSGSSYNEQFF.